The next 27 T cell receptor beta chains were all read from a single sample in a study of T cell repertoires in cytomegalovirus infection. Antigens for these TCRs are unknown. MiXCR, applied by TCRdb to the reads, yields one record per CDR3 protein. The sample has fewer than 950,000 distinct CDR3 sequences; over 25% are singletons. This sample comprised cultured CD8+ T cells from PBMCs, obtained from culture after CMV antigen stimulation. All receptors come from a human donor in good health (CMV status not recorded). Some clones in this sample may be carry-over from other donors' samples.

This clonotype was seen a handful of times. CDR3: CASSYGAGVYEQYF. The CDR3 bases are TGTGCCAGCAGTTACGGGGCAGGGGTCTACGAGCAGTACTTC. The chain has TRBV6-5 and TRBJ2-7; tentative D call: TRBD1 (6 bases). The CDR3 is 14 amino acids. The ends were cut back, 2 bases at V and 3 bases at J, with 11 bases in the middle. Germline V gene data show CDR1 as MNHEY and CDR2 as SVGAGI.

Many counts were recorded for this clonotype. The chain recombines TRBV12-3 or TRBV12-4 with TRBJ2-3, with TRBD1 as a possible D gene (6 bases). The CDR3 runs to 19 residues. The ends were cut back, 5 bases at V and 0 bases at J, with 24 bases in the middle. The CDR3 sequence is CASSPQGLGFRESTDTQYF. CDR3 DNA sequence: TGTGCCAGCAGTCCTCAGGGGTTGGGGTTCAGGGAAAGCACAGATACGCAGTATTTT.

The V gene is TRBV11-3, the J gene TRBJ1-6, with 8 bases aligning to TRBD1. CDR3 length: 13 residues. J was trimmed by 15 bases and V by 5 bases; bases with no gene match: 9. Germline assignment: CDR1 SGHNT and CDR2 YENEEA. CDR3 protein: CASSGQGLAHLHF. The CDR3 nucleotides read TGTGCCAGCAGCGGACAGGGTCTGGCACACCTCCACTTT.

This clonotype was recorded a few times. This chain joins TRBV7-6 and TRBJ2-5, with D unresolved. V was shortened by 2 bases and J by 0 bases, with 10 bases between the two germline ends. CDR1 and CDR2 (germline): SGHVS, FNYEAQ. The CDR3 runs to 15 residues. The chain's CDR3 is CASSLTPSYQETQYF. The CDR3 bases are TGTGCCAGCAGCTTAACCCCATCGTACCAAGAGACCCAGTACTTC.

In this sample, this clonotype turned up a few times. This sequence joins TRBV7-3 and TRBJ2-3; weak D call: TRBD2 (6 bases). This CDR3 is 15 amino acids long. In germline, CDR1 is SGHTA, CDR2 FQGTGA. V dropped 4 bases and J dropped 1 base, with 12 bases sitting between them. CDR3: CASSSRLVGTDTQYF. DNA for the CDR3: TGTGCCAGCAGCTCCCGACTAGTAGGCACAGATACGCAGTATTTT.

The chain recombines TRBV2 with TRBJ2-7, with D uncertain. V lost 0 bases and J 5 bases, leaving 11 bases between the germline ends. Germline CDR1 and CDR2: SNHLY and FYNNEI. The CDR3 runs to 14 residues. The CDR3 nucleotides are TGTGCCAGCAGTGAAGCGCTTGGTACCGACGAGCAGTACGTC. This translates into CASSEALGTDEQYV.

In this sample, this clonotype turned up a few times. The chain links TRBV24-1 to TRBJ2-2; D uncertain. This CDR3 is built from 12 residues. Germline lookup yields CDR1 KGHDR and CDR2 SFDVKD. Trimming shortened V by 5 bases and J by 3 bases, and 3 bases separated the two germline ends. The CDR3 here is CATSGDTGELFF. The CDR3 DNA reads as TGTGCCACCAGTGGAGACACCGGGGAGCTGTTTTTT.

The gene calls are TRBV5-1 and TRBJ2-1; 7 bases match TRBD2. CDR3 size: 17 residues. V lost 4 bases, J lost 3 bases, and 13 bases stayed unmatched. Germline lookup yields CDR1 SGHRS and CDR2 YFSETQ. CDR3: CASSPPRSGAIYNEQFF. The CDR3 DNA is TGCGCCAGCAGCCCCCCAAGGAGCGGGGCCATCTACAATGAGCAGTTCTTC. The complete variable domain, with remaining parts taken from reference TRBV5-1 and TRBJ2-1, reads KAGVTQTPRYLIKTRGQQVTLSCSPISGHRSVSWYQQTPGQGLQFLFEYFSETQRNKGNFPGRFSGRQFSNSRSEMNVSTLELGDSALYLCASSPPRSGAIYNEQFFGPGTRLTVL.

This clonotype was seen a handful of times. The chain is built from TRBV4-3 and TRBJ2-3; D unresolved. Germline assignment: CDR1 LGHNA and CDR2 YSLEER. CDR3 length equals 15 residues. Trimming cost V 1 base and J 6 bases, with 14 bases left between them. The CDR3, as DNA: TGCGCCAGCAGCCAAGCGACCCGGCCTCAGGATACGCAGTATTTT. Translated: CASSQATRPQDTQYF.

This chain uses TRBV5-6 with TRBJ2-2; TRBD2 is a possible D gene (5 bases). V lost 0 bases, J lost 1 base, and 19 bases lay in between. Germline CDR1 and CDR2: SGHDT and YYEEEE. CDR3 size: 19 residues. The CDR3 nucleotides are TGTGCCAGCAGCTTGGCGGGTGAAGAGGGCCTGTGGAACACCGGGGAGCTGTTTTTT. It translates to CASSLAGEEGLWNTGELFF.

The chain's CDR3 is CASSFLGAVGELFF. The CDR3 nucleotides are TGTGCCAGCAGCTTCTTGGGGGCGGTCGGGGAGCTGTTTTTT. The gene calls are TRBV13 and TRBJ2-2; a weak D match, TRBD1 (6 bases). Germline V CDR1 and CDR2: PRHDT, FYEKMQ (reference sequence). With 3 bases removed from V and 7 bases from J, the gap between germline ends came to 12 bases. The CDR3 is made up of 14 amino acids.

The chain recombines TRBV28 with TRBJ1-5; unclear D gene. Germline lookup yields CDR1 MDHEN and CDR2 SYDVKM. CDR3 length equals 14 residues. Trimming took off 2 bases at V and 5 bases at J, with 10 bases between the two ends. The CDR3 bases are TGTGCCAGCAGTTTAAGTGCACGGGATCAGCCCCAGCATTTT. It encodes CASSLSARDQPQHF.

This clonotype was detected only a few times. The chain recombines TRBV7-8 with TRBJ1-4; D possibly corresponds to TRBD1 (5 bases). Germline assignment: CDR1 SGHVS and CDR2 FQNEAQ. This CDR3 region has 16 residues. V was cut by 3 bases and J by 0 bases, with 11 bases left in between. CDR3 in DNA: TGTGCCAGCAGCTTTCGTCCGGGGCCAACTAATGAAAAACTGTTTTTT. This sequence encodes CASSFRPGPTNEKLFF.

The CDR3 coding sequence is TGTGCCAGCAGCTTAGGGGAGACAGGGGACGATGAGCAGTTCTTC. Translating it yields CASSLGETGDDEQFF. J is TRBJ2-1 and V is TRBV7-6, with TRBD1 matching 8 bases. The ends lost 1 base at V and 8 bases at J; junction bases unmatched: 7. Germline V gene data show CDR1 as SGHVS and CDR2 as FNYEAQ. CDR3 length: 15 residues.

The rearrangement joins TRBV5-6 to TRBJ1-4; 8 bases align to TRBD1. CDR3 size: 13 residues. With 4 bases clipped from V and 8 bases from J, the junction kept 4 bases outside the gene matches. The germline CDR1 and CDR2 sequences are SGHDT and YYEEEE. The CDR3 loop reads CASSPRGQEKLFF. CDR3 DNA sequence: TGTGCCAGCAGCCCCAGGGGGCAGGAAAAACTGTTTTTT.

This chain joins TRBV12-3 or TRBV12-4 and TRBJ1-5, with a tentative D call TRBD1 (5 bases). V gave up 5 bases and J gave up 7 bases, with 15 bases separating them. This CDR3 spans 14 amino acids. The CDR3 spells CASSPVGARQPQHF. DNA for the CDR3: TGTGCCAGCAGTCCCGTAGGGGCGAGACAGCCCCAGCATTTT.

The chain uses TRBV7-8 and TRBJ2-1, with TRBD2 as a possible D gene (5 bases). This CDR3 has 15 residues. From germline, CDR1 is SGHVS and CDR2 FQNEAQ. V was trimmed by 0 bases and J by 6 bases, leaving 12 bases between them. CDR3 protein: CASSLALASLNEQFF. The CDR3, as DNA: TGTGCCAGCAGCTTAGCGCTAGCCAGCCTCAATGAGCAGTTCTTC.

This clonotype was detected ten times or more. The gene calls are TRBV7-6 and TRBJ2-1; either TRBD1 or TRBD2 may fit D (5 bases each). Germline V lookup: CDR1 SGHVS, CDR2 FNYEAQ. There are 12 residues in the CDR3. V lost 5 bases to trimming and J lost 6 bases, with 8 bases between them. The CDR3 loop is CASSRDGNEQFF. CDR3 nucleotides: TGTGCCAGCAGCCGGGACGGCAATGAGCAGTTCTTC.

The chain employs TRBV2 and TRBJ1-2; possible D gene TRBD1, 5 bases. Between the trimmed V and J ends, which lost 6 bases and 5 bases, there was a span of 10 bases. CDR1 is SNHLY and CDR2 is FYNNEI in the germline V gene. The CDR3 is 12 residues long. In nucleotides, the CDR3 is TGTGCCAGCAGAGGGGAGAGATATGGCTACACCTTC. Its translation is CASRGERYGYTF.

There are a few counts of this clonotype. The chain joins TRBV15 to TRBJ1-6, with 7 bases identical to TRBD1. J was trimmed by 9 bases and V by 5 bases; bases with no gene match: 10. The CDR3 length is 15 residues. Germline V gene sequence: CDR1 LNHNV, CDR2 YYDKDF (reference sequence). This chain's CDR3 is CATSGYRGVSSPLHF. CDR3 nucleotide sequence: TGTGCCACCAGCGGTTACAGGGGCGTTAGTTCACCCCTCCACTTT.

This clonotype was detected many times. The chain has TRBV11-1 and TRBJ2-7; D remains unclear. The CDR3 spans 15 residues. Germline V gene lookup returns CDR1 SGHAT and CDR2 FQDESV (reference sequence). Trimming stripped 0 bases from V and 2 bases from J, with 11 bases between. The CDR3 is CASSLAPEGAYEQYV. CDR3 nucleotide sequence: TGTGCCAGCAGCTTAGCGCCGGAAGGAGCCTACGAGCAGTACGTC.

This clonotype was detected only a few times. The V gene is TRBV6-6, the J gene TRBJ1-5, with 8 bases that match TRBD1. Trimming cost V 7 bases and J 5 bases; bases outside gene matches: 10. The CDR3 is made up of 15 amino acids. CDR1 and CDR2 (germline): MNHNY, SVGAGI (reference sequence). CDR3 region: CASTPDRALDQPQHF. The CDR3 DNA sequence: TGTGCCAGCACCCCGGACAGGGCCCTGGATCAGCCCCAGCATTTT.

The chain couples TRBV4-1 to TRBJ1-5; tentatively, D is TRBD1 (5 bases). Trimming cost V 5 bases and J 5 bases, with 19 bases left between them. Germline values: CDR1 MGHRA, CDR2 YSYEKL. The CDR3 is made up of 16 amino acids. The chain's CDR3 is CASSSSGPLTDQPQHF. As DNA, the CDR3 is TGCGCCAGCAGCTCCTCGGGACCCCTGACGGATCAGCCCCAGCATTTT.

This clonotype was counted only a few times. This chain joins TRBV7-2 and TRBJ1-3; no clear D. This CDR3 contains 17 residues. The germline CDR1 and CDR2 sequences are SGHTA and FQGNSA. The V end was cut by 1 base, the J end by 1 base, with 14 bases between. CDR3 DNA: TGTGCCAGCAGCTTAGTAGAGGTCGCGCAGTCTGGAAACACCATATATTTT. Protein sequence: CASSLVEVAQSGNTIYF.

CDR3 loop: CASSLFPGDNQPQHF. The DNA of the CDR3 is TGTGCCAGCAGTTTATTTCCAGGGGACAATCAGCCCCAGCATTTT. This chain connects TRBV27 to TRBJ1-5; tentative D call: TRBD1 (6 bases). The CDR3 is 15 residues long. Trimming removed 1 base from V and 3 bases from J, with 10 bases in between. Per germline, CDR1 MNHEY and CDR2 SMNVEV (reference sequence).

This rearrangement joins TRBV5-6 to TRBJ1-4; D remains ambiguous. Germline CDR1 reads SGHDT; CDR2 reads YYEEEE. Trimming took 4 bases from V and 9 from J, leaving 16 bases between them. The CDR3 is made up of 14 amino acids. The CDR3 loop is CASSPLAGNKKLFF. In DNA form, the CDR3 reads TGTGCCAGCAGCCCCCTCGCGGGGAATAAAAAACTGTTTTTT.

This chain uses TRBV27 with TRBJ2-1; tentatively, D is TRBD1 (6 bases). Germline values: CDR1 MNHEY, CDR2 SMNVEV (reference sequence). There are 18 residues in the CDR3. V was shortened by 3 bases and J by 0 bases, with 18 bases between the two germline ends. Here the CDR3 DNA reads TGTGCCAGCAGTTTTCACAGGGAGTGGGATAGCTCCTACAATGAGCAGTTCTTC. Its protein is CASSFHREWDSSYNEQFF.